Included here is one T cell receptor (beta chain) sequence, with context. This clonotype has ten or more counts. Its antigen has not been determined. Base quality data are lacking; no much larger clone is found one base away. The sample comes from a study of neurological immune-mediated disorders (dated by TCRdb to the late 2010s). Regarding the research as a whole: Of the roughly 35 multiple sclerosis patients, some 30 had relapsing-remitting MS and 3 had secondary progressive MS. The study compared peripheral blood TCR-beta repertoires of HTLV-I-associated myelopathy (HAM/TSP) patients, multiple sclerosis patients and healthy controls using UMI-based sequencing. Longitudinal samples, technical triplicates and paired sorted CD4+ and CD8+ T-cell subsets, alongside PBMC samples, were included among the approximately 110 TCR-beta libraries. Of the approximately 65 subjects in the cohort, about 15 were HAM/TSP patients, roughly 34 were multiple sclerosis patients, and about 20 were healthy controls.

cDNA was synthesized by template-switch 5'RACE using a primer carrying a 10-nucleotide random unique molecular identifier by which each TCR transcript was tagged. Every sequencing run covered 15-18 subjects and yielded more than 160 million TCR-beta sequences. The RNeasy kit was used for extraction of total RNA. The KAPA Real-time Library Amplification kit was used to amplify TCR-beta VDJ regions with primers targeting the TCR constant region and the 5'RACE anchor. A first PCR added sample indexes and Illumina adaptors, after which a second PCR increased the library yield. After Ampure bead purification, the TCR product of roughly 650 bp was size-selected on a 2% E-gel SizeSelection system. Before pooling, library quality was checked on a Bioanalyzer, concentration was measured with Qubit, and libraries were quantified with the Kapa Library Quantification kit. Libraries were sequenced paired-end 2 x 150 bp on an Illumina HiSeq 2500. To increase sequence diversity, roughly 23-30% phiX was spiked into each library pool. On the study's bioinformatics: The UMI-based MiGEC pipeline processed quality-filtered reads and removed over 90% of raw TCR sequences during error correction. IMGT germline references were used for aligning VDJ genes, and each clonotype was defined as a unique CDR3 amino acid sequence together with its V-J genes. Clonal expansion, Shannon diversity, and CDR3 relatedness (CalcPairwiseDistances, ClusterSamples) were evaluated with VDJtools, and phylogenetic trees were built with CLCbio workbench. Clones with at least 8 unique UMIs were defined as expanded, with this threshold being based on coefficient-of-variation modelling across technical triplicates. The public reads were reanalyzed by TCRdb: fastp trimming at Q25, MiXCR alignment, in-frame beta chains only. Identical CDR3 protein sequences are pooled into one entry, listed with their most common genes and DNA. It is TCRdb's table, rather than the study itself, that gives the V and J calls and clone size. The sample yields roughly 100,000 distinct CDR3 sequences; roughly 4% were counted once. The top ten constitute 5% to 6.5% of the sample.

The paper's findings and limits, for the study overall: TCR clonal expansion was highest in HAM/TSP patients and lowest in MS patients, with MS patients falling below even healthy controls. The MS cluster showed no association with clinical or MRI features, and the authors stated that larger cohorts are needed. In phylogenetic analysis, the repertoires of 18 of 34 MS patients grouped into a cluster of related CDR3 sequences, which suggests a possible signature at the repertoire level. Across subjects, expanded clones never shared an identical CDR3 amino acid sequence, which suggests that the TCR-beta repertoires in every group were private.

Libraries from unsorted PBMCs were made from 2 million PBMCs kept in RNAlater at -80 degrees C until RNA extraction. Multiple sclerosis patients were enrolled in a US clinical protocol evaluating disease progression by magnetic resonance imaging. Peripheral blood was subjected to Ficoll-Hypaque density gradient centrifugation to isolate PBMCs, which were then cryopreserved in liquid nitrogen. The sequenced material came from PBMCs. The TCR sequence derives from a woman between 18 and 29 years old with multiple sclerosis.

The CDR3 has the sequence CATSRDGGDHYEQYF. Read as DNA, the sequence is TGTGCCACCAGCAGAGATGGAGGGGACCATTACGAGCAGTACTTC. The chain couples TRBV15 to TRBJ2-7; the best D guess is TRBD2, with 6 bases matching. The CDR3 runs 15 residues from the cysteine to the phenylalanine. The read is trimmed to its CDR3 DNA, 45 bases read in frame from base 1. CDR1 and CDR2 (LNHNV, YYDKDF) derive from the germline V gene (reference sequence). V and J lose 0 bases and 4 bases, and a span of 13 bases separates them.